The 3 T cell receptor beta chains in this list originate from one sample, sequenced in a study of blood T cells in healthy people across ages. For the second PCR, which ran for about 6 to 11 cycles, a sample-barcoded 5' primer and a J-beta primer mix were used. TCRdb itself ran the 5' RACE reads through MiXCR, one entry per CDR3 protein. Seen here are under 1,100,000 distinct CDR3 sequences, 20% to 25% observed once, and the top ten hold about 0.72%. In addition, the sample was reused for a study of T cells of mothers and their children.

Material: blood. These receptors all come from a girl aged 2 to 10 in good health.

The chain has TRBV6-6 and TRBJ2-7, with D unresolved. Germline V CDR1 and CDR2: MNHNY, SVGAGI (reference sequence). Trimming shortened V by 7 bases and J by 5 bases, and 15 bases separated the two germline ends. The CDR3 runs to 13 residues. The CDR3 DNA reads TGTGCCAGCACCCCAACCCGGTGGGACGAGCAGTACTTC. As protein: CASTPTRWDEQYF.

Ten or more counts support this clonotype. V usage is TRBV7-3 and J usage is TRBJ2-1; D ambiguous. V was trimmed by 3 bases and J by 0 bases, leaving 9 bases between them. CDR1 SGHTA and CDR2 FQGTGA come from the germline V gene. This CDR3 contains 15 residues. The CDR3 coding sequence is TGTGCCAGCAGCTTTCAACCCAGCTCCTACAATGAGCAGTTCTTC. This codes for CASSFQPSSYNEQFF. Drawing the rest from reference TRBV7-3 and TRBJ2-1, the complete variable domain is GAGVSQTPSNKVTEKGKYVELRCDPISGHTALYWYRQSLGQGPEFLIYFQGTGAADDSGLPNDRFFAVRPEGSVSTLKIQRTERGDSAVYLCASSFQPSSYNEQFFGPGTRLTVL.

In its sample, this clonotype was seen once. J is TRBJ2-1 and V is TRBV29-1; 7 nucleotides match TRBD2. V lost 3 bases and J lost 0; bases outside the gene matches: 17. Germline-derived CDR1 and CDR2 are SQVTM and ANQGSEA. The CDR3 totals 19 residues. The CDR3 nucleotides read TGCAGCGTTGACTCCCCTATTGGCCTAGCGGCCAGCTCCTACAATGAGCAGTTCTTC. Its translation is CSVDSPIGLAASSYNEQFF.